Shown below are 30 T cell receptor beta chains from a single sample sequenced in a study of T cell responses to AZD1222 COVID-19 vaccine. TCRdb's table, derived via immunoSEQ multiplex PCR, lists solely in-frame clones and lacks some. The data hold 150,000 or so clones, with just over 90% observed a single time. The sample was peripheral blood, taken on day 0 of AZD1222 vaccination. All receptors come from an adult in good health.

This clone was counted only a few times. The chain links TRBV5-6 to TRBJ2-7, with 9 bases identical to TRBD2. Unmatched junction bases numbered 3, after V lost 0 bases and J lost 2 bases. The germline V gene encodes CDR1 SGHDT and CDR2 YYEEEE. This CDR3 has 15 residues. The CDR3 DNA follows: TGTGCCAGCAGCTTGGGTCTAGCGGGGACCTACGAGCAGTACTTC. This gives the protein CASSLGLAGTYEQYF.

The J gene is TRBJ2-7, the V gene TRBV6-6; possible D gene TRBD2, 7 bases. Germline V gene data show CDR1 as MNHNY and CDR2 as SVGAGI (reference sequence). There are 13 residues in the CDR3. Trimming removed 7 bases at V and 5 bases at J, with 15 bases between. CDR3 region: CASIQRGGNEQYF. In nucleotides, the CDR3 is TGTGCCAGCATACAGAGGGGGGGAAACGAGCAGTACTTC.

This clone was recorded a few times. The chain has TRBV18 and TRBJ2-5; D remains unclear. Germline V CDR1 and CDR2: KGHSH, LQKENI. V shed 5 bases and J shed 0 bases, with 13 bases lying between them. The CDR3 spans 15 residues. The CDR3: CASSVNPKNQETQYF. Here the CDR3 DNA reads TGTGCCAGCTCAGTTAATCCTAAAAACCAAGAGACCCAGTACTTC.

This rearrangement joins TRBV6-4 to TRBJ2-1; D call uncertain. The germline V and J ends were trimmed by 4 bases and 2 bases, with 6 bases remaining between them. Germline V gene data show CDR1 as MRHNA and CDR2 as SNTAGT. The CDR3 contains 13 residues. CDR3 DNA sequence: TGTGCCAGCAGTGTAGGGCCCTACAATGAGCAGTTCTTC. It translates to CASSVGPYNEQFF.

The V and J genes are TRBV28 and TRBJ1-1; no firm D call. This CDR3 has 14 amino acids. Between the trimmed V and J ends, which lost 2 bases and 4 bases, there was a span of 11 bases. Germline V gene lookup returns CDR1 MDHEN and CDR2 SYDVKM. The CDR3 DNA is TGTGCCAGCAGTTTAAACAGCTTCGGCACTGAAGCTTTCTTT. It is translated as CASSLNSFGTEAFF. The full variable domain, its missing parts supplied by reference TRBV28 and TRBJ1-1, is DVKVTQSSRYLVKRTGEKVFLECVQDMDHENMFWYRQDPGLGLRLIYFSYDVKMKEKGDIPEGYSVSREKKERFSLILESASTNQTSMYLCASSLNSFGTEAFFGQGTRLTVV.

This clone was counted once. The V and J genes are TRBV6-5 and TRBJ2-5, with D maybe TRBD1 (6 bases). The V gene lost 6 bases and the J gene lost 6 bases, with 14 bases spanning the gap. Germline CDR1 and CDR2: MNHEY and SVGAGI. The CDR3 is 13 amino acids. This CDR3 is CASSRGQLKTQYF. The CDR3 coding sequence is TGTGCCAGCAGCCGGGGACAATTAAAGACCCAGTACTTC.

The rearrangement joins TRBV6-1 to TRBJ1-1; D not certain. The CDR3 is 14 residues long. The V gene lost 1 base and the J gene lost 1 base, with 7 bases spanning the gap. Looked up from germline, CDR1 is MNHNS and CDR2 is SASEGT. The CDR3 loop reads CASSEGQENTEAFF. CDR3 in DNA: TGTGCCAGCAGTGAAGGGCAGGAGAACACTGAAGCTTTCTTT.

The chain combines TRBV28 with TRBJ2-4; D gene ambiguous. With 3 bases removed from V and 2 bases from J, the gap between germline ends came to 11 bases. The CDR3 consists of 15 residues. Germline CDR1 and CDR2: MDHEN and SYDVKM. The CDR3 region has the DNA TGTGCCAGCAGTTTGGGTGGACGGCCCAAAAACATTCAGTACTTC. This codes for CASSLGGRPKNIQYF.

The rearrangement links TRBV6-5 to TRBJ2-7, with 8 bases that match TRBD1. V shed 6 bases, J shed 1 base, and the junction held 5 bases outside the gene matches. CDR3 length: 14 residues. The germline V gene has CDR1 MNHEY and CDR2 SVGAGI. CDR3 nucleotide sequence: TGTGCCAGCAGCCGCGGGACAGGATCCTACGAGCAGTACTTC. The encoded protein is CASSRGTGSYEQYF.

This clone was found a few times. The J gene is TRBJ1-4, the V gene TRBV2; D possibly corresponds to TRBD1 (5 bases). Germline CDR1 SNHLY, CDR2 FYNNEI. V dropped 3 bases and J dropped 8 bases, with 13 bases sitting between them. This CDR3 comprises 14 residues. The CDR3 sequence is CASSDQGLVEKLFF. The CDR3 DNA reads as TGTGCCAGCAGTGATCAGGGACTTGTCGAAAAACTGTTTTTT.

The J gene is TRBJ2-7, the V gene TRBV19, with a possible D match to TRBD2 (6 bases). V was trimmed by 0 bases and J by 0 bases, leaving 9 bases between them. The CDR3 totals 15 residues. Germline CDR1 and CDR2: LNHDA and SQIVND (reference sequence). The CDR3 coding sequence is TGTGCCAGTAGTATAGAGGGGGGAAGCTCCTACGAGCAGTACTTC. The encoded protein is CASSIEGGSSYEQYF.

The V gene is TRBV2, the J gene TRBJ2-3; TRBD2 matches at 13 bases. Germline V lookup: CDR1 SNHLY, CDR2 FYNNEI. Unmatched junction bases numbered 12, after V lost 6 bases and J lost 0 bases. The CDR3 totals 19 residues. The chain's CDR3 is CASSDQGLAGELSTDTQYF. The CDR3 bases are TGTGCCAGCAGCGACCAAGGACTAGCGGGAGAGCTTAGCACAGATACGCAGTATTTT.

V is TRBV30 and J is TRBJ1-2, with D possibly matching TRBD1 (5 bases). Germline CDR1 reads GTSNPN; CDR2 reads SVGIG (reference sequence). Trimming cost V 7 bases and J 4 bases, with 16 bases left between them. The CDR3 length is 13 residues. The CDR3 coding sequence is TGTGCCTTGGGACCGGGACGTCGCTATGGCTACACCTTC. Encoded protein: CALGPGRRYGYTF. The full variable domain, in which reference TRBV30 and TRBJ1-2 provide the parts outside the CDR3, is SQTIHQWPATLVQPVGSPLSLECTVEGTSNPNLYWYRQAAGRGLQLLFYSVGIGQISSEVPQNLSASRPQDRQFILSSKKLLLSDSGFYLCALGPGRRYGYTFGSGTRLTVV.

In DNA form, the CDR3 reads TGTGCCAGCAGGAGAAGCGGGAGCAATTACGAGCAGTACTTC. This gives the protein CASRRSGSNYEQYF. This chain uses TRBV28 with TRBJ2-7; TRBD2 aligns across 8 bases. Losses at the gene ends were 6 bases for V and 4 bases for J; bases not matched to a gene: 8. This CDR3 contains 14 residues. CDR1 is MDHEN, CDR2 SYDVKM, per germline.

The rearrangement uses TRBV7-3 and TRBJ2-2, with 10 bases fitting TRBD2. Germline CDR1 reads SGHTA; CDR2 reads FQGTGA. The CDR3 extends over 15 amino acids. V was pared by 6 bases and J by 0 bases, with 1 base of the junction left unmatched. The CDR3 nucleotides read TGTGCCAGCAGTACTAGCGGGACGAACACCGGGGAGCTGTTTTTT. Amino acid sequence: CASSTSGTNTGELFF.

The chain employs TRBV6-5 and TRBJ1-1; D is unresolved. The germline V and J ends were trimmed by 5 bases and 1 base, with 8 bases remaining between them. Germline values: CDR1 MNHEY, CDR2 SVGAGI. The CDR3 is 13 residues long. CDR3 in DNA: TGTGCCAGCAGTCGACACAGGAACACTGAAGCTTTCTTT. It translates to CASSRHRNTEAFF.

V gene TRBV4-2 combines with J gene TRBJ2-5, with 9 bases lining up with TRBD1. The CDR3 is made up of 14 amino acids. CDR1 and CDR2 from the germline V gene are LGHNA and YNFKEQ. V trimming: 2 bases; J trimming: 5 bases; junction bases outside the gene matches: 3. CDR3 protein: CASSQRQGDETQYF. The CDR3 coding sequence is TGTGCCAGCAGCCAAAGACAGGGGGACGAGACCCAGTACTTC.

The gene calls are TRBV7-9 and TRBJ2-5; D is unclear. The CDR3 extends over 14 amino acids. V was pared by 1 base and J by 1 base, with 7 bases between. Germline V gene data show CDR1 as SEHNR and CDR2 as FQNEAQ (reference sequence). The CDR3: CASSLVVTQETQYF. CDR3 nucleotide sequence: TGTGCCAGCAGCTTAGTGGTCACCCAAGAGACCCAGTACTTC.

CDR3 sequence: CSASDPGIQFF. The DNA of the CDR3 is TGCAGTGCTAGCGACCCGGGAATTCAGTTCTTC. This chain links TRBV20-1 with TRBJ2-1; perhaps TRBD2 as D (5 bases). The CDR3 is 11 amino acids. Per the germline V gene, CDR1 is DFQATT and CDR2 is SNEGSKA (reference sequence). Trimming left V 3 bases short and J 13 bases short, with 13 bases between.

The J gene is TRBJ1-6, the V gene TRBV6-5; D possibly corresponds to TRBD1 (6 bases). This CDR3 is 15 amino acids long. Trimming shortened V by 0 bases and J by 11 bases, and 14 bases separated the two germline ends. CDR1 is MNHEY and CDR2 is SVGAGI in the germline V gene. CDR3 loop: CASSYSAQGRTPLHF. DNA of the CDR3: TGTGCCAGCAGTTACTCGGCCCAGGGGAGAACACCCCTCCACTTT.

The chain couples TRBV6-5 to TRBJ2-7; the match to TRBD1 covers 10 bases. Germline V CDR1 and CDR2: MNHEY, SVGAGI. The CDR3 length is 12 residues. After removal of 7 bases from V and 4 bases from J, the junction contained 1 base not matched to a gene. The CDR3: CASTGQGYEQYF. For the CDR3, the DNA is TGTGCCAGCACGGGACAGGGGTACGAGCAGTACTTC.

This chain uses TRBV4-3 with TRBJ2-1; D perhaps matches TRBD2 (5 bases). V was clipped by 2 bases and J by 4 bases, with 12 bases between them. Germline V gives CDR1 LGHNA, CDR2 YSLEER. The CDR3 consists of 15 residues. In DNA, the CDR3 is TGCGCCAGCAGCCAAAATGGCGGGCGATACAATGAGCAGTTCTTC. It specifies CASSQNGGRYNEQFF.

The chain joins TRBV19 to TRBJ1-5; D remains ambiguous. There are 12 residues in the CDR3. The V end lost 3 bases, the J end lost 5 bases, and 5 bases lay between the germline ends. Germline V gene lookup returns CDR1 LNHDA and CDR2 SQIVND (reference sequence). CDR3 loop: CASSILYQPQHF. For the CDR3, the DNA is TGTGCCAGTAGTATCCTTTATCAGCCCCAGCATTTT.

The genes are TRBV5-1 and TRBJ1-1; D unclear. The germline gives CDR1 SGHRS, CDR2 YFSETQ. CDR3 size: 14 residues. V lost 0 bases and J 6 bases, leaving 12 bases between the germline ends. CDR3 in amino acids: CASSLGYSLAEAFF. The CDR3 nucleotides are TGCGCCAGCAGCTTGGGTTATTCTTTGGCTGAAGCTTTCTTT.

This sequence joins TRBV27 and TRBJ1-5; 7 positions match TRBD1. V was clipped by 5 bases and J by 3 bases; unmatched bases: 10. The CDR3 is 16 amino acids. Germline assignment: CDR1 MNHEY and CDR2 SMNVEV (reference sequence). The CDR3 DNA reads as TGTGCCAGCAGTGCTTCCGGGACAGCTAACAATCAGCCCCAGCATTTT. This sequence encodes CASSASGTANNQPQHF.

CDR3 DNA sequence: TGTGCCAGCAGCGTCGGACAGCTCTTCGGAAACACCATATATTTT. Translating gives CASSVGQLFGNTIYF. The chain carries TRBV9 and TRBJ1-3; the D gene is possibly TRBD1 (6 bases). Deletions cut 2 bases from V and 4 bases from J, with 13 bases between. Germline V gene lookup returns CDR1 SGDLS and CDR2 YYNGEE. This CDR3 is built from 15 residues.

This clone was observed a single time. The chain's CDR3 is CATADRGLYEQYF. The DNA of the CDR3 is TGTGCCACTGCGGACAGGGGGCTTTACGAGCAGTACTTC. The V and J genes are TRBV19 and TRBJ2-7, with 11 positions matching TRBD1. Trimming removed 10 bases from V and 4 bases from J; junction bases left unmatched: 6. Germline CDR1 is LNHDA and CDR2 is SQIVND (reference sequence). This CDR3 has 13 amino acids.

The CDR3 reads CAKKKPQETQYF. The CDR3 bases are TGCGCCAAAAAGAAACCACAAGAGACCCAGTACTTC. The genes are TRBV5-1 and TRBJ2-5, with D unresolved. Germline V lookup: CDR1 SGHRS, CDR2 YFSETQ. V was cut by 9 bases and J by 2 bases, with 11 bases left in between. The CDR3 has 12 residues.

This clone was seen a single time. The J gene is TRBJ2-7, the V gene TRBV5-5; TRBD1 might be the D (7 bases). Germline loops: CDR1 SGHKS, CDR2 YYEKEE (reference sequence). This CDR3 is 14 amino acids long. Trimming left V 1 base short and J 3 bases short, with 11 bases between. The CDR3, as DNA: TGTGCCAGCAGCTTGCGGGGGACAGACTACGAGCAGTACTTC. Its translation: CASSLRGTDYEQYF.

The chain has TRBV18 and TRBJ1-1; maybe TRBD1 (5 bases). In germline, CDR1 is KGHSH, CDR2 LQKENI. The CDR3 length is 15 residues. V was shortened by 3 bases and J by 4 bases, with 15 bases between the two germline ends. The CDR3 DNA reads TGTGCCAGCTCACCGTTGGGACCGAAGGGCACTGAAGCTTTCTTT. It codes for CASSPLGPKGTEAFF.